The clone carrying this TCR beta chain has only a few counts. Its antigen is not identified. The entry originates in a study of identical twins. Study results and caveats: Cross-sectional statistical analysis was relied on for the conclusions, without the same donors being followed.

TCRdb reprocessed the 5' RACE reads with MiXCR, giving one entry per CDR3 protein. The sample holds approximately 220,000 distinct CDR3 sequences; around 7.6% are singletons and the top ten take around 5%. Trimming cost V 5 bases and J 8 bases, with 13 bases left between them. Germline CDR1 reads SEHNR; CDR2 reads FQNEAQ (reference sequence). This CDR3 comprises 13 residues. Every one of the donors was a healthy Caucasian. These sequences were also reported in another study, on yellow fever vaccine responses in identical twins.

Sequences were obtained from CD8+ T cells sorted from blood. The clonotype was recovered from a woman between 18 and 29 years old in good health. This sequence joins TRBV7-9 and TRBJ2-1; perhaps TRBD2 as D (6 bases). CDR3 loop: CASSVLERDEQFF. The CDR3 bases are TGTGCCAGCAGCGTATTAGAGCGGGATGAGCAGTTCTTC.